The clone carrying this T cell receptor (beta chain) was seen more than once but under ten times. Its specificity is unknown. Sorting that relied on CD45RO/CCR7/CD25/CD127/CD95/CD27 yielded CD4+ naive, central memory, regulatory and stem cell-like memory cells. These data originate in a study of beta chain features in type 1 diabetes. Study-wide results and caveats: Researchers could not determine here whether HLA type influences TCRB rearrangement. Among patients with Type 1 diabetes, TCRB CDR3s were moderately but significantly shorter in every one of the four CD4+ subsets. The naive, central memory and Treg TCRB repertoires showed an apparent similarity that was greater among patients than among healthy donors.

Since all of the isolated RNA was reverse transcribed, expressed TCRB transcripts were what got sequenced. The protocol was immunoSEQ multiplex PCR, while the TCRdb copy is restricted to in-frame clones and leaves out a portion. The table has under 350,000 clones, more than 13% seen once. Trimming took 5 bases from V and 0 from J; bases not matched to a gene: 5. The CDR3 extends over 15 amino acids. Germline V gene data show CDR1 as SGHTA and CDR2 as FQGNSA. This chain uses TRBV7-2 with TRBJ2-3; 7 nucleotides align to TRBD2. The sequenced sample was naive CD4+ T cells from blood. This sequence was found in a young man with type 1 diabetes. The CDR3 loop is CASSRAGISTDTQYF. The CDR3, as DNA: TGTGCCAGCAGCCGAGCGGGGATTAGCACAGATACGCAGTATTTT.